Following are 17 T cell receptor beta chains from one sample sequenced in a study of regulatory T cells in long-lasting Graves disease. Libraries of TCR beta came from iRepertoire HTBI primers plus Arm-PCR of CDR3 regions. MiXCR, applied by TCRdb to the multiplex PCR reads, yields one record per CDR3 protein. Of 350,000 to 550,000 distinct CDR3 sequences in the sample, just under 15% were seen once. As to time point: newly diagnosed GD, antithyroid drugs for less than 3 months. Following extraction of RNA from PBMCs, that RNA was used to make the TCR library. The same data also went into a second study, on T cells in Graves' hyperthyroidism and ophthalmopathy.

Here the sequenced sample was peripheral blood mononuclear cells (PBMCs), taken at new diagnosis, from a patient treated with antithyroid drugs. The receptors shown here come from a woman aged 30 to 39 with Graves disease.

This clonotype occurred a few times. This rearrangement joins TRBV4-1 to TRBJ2-5; 7 bases are shared with TRBD1. The CDR3 has 15 amino acids. V lost 0 bases, J lost 5 bases, and 6 bases stayed unmatched. In germline, CDR1 is MGHRA, CDR2 YSYEKL. The CDR3 DNA sequence: TGCGCCAGCAGCCAAGATAACAGGGGAAGGGAGACCCAGTACTTC. Protein product: CASSQDNRGRETQYF.

The V call is TRBV5-8, the J call TRBJ1-5; D remains ambiguous. The CDR3 loop spans 15 amino acids. The germline gives CDR1 SGHTS, CDR2 YDEGEE. The V end lost 2 bases, the J end lost 0 bases, and 9 bases lay between the germline ends. The CDR3 sequence is CASSFGQYSNQPQHF. CDR3 nucleotides: TGTGCCAGCAGCTTCGGGCAGTATAGCAATCAGCCCCAGCATTTT.

This chain uses TRBV7-2 with TRBJ2-1; 8 bases line up with TRBD2. Germline V gene data show CDR1 as SGHTA and CDR2 as FQGNSA. V gave up 5 bases and J gave up 6 bases; unmatched junction bases: 12. The CDR3 is made up of 16 amino acids. CDR3 DNA sequence: TGTGCCAGCAGCCCCTGGACTAGCCCGTTCCGCAATGAGCAGTTCTTC. Its translation is CASSPWTSPFRNEQFF.

The chain couples TRBV27 to TRBJ2-3, with 8 bases aligning to TRBD2. V lost 5 bases to trimming and J lost 6 bases; unmatched junction nucleotides: 10. CDR1 and CDR2 (germline): MNHEY, SMNVEV (reference sequence). The CDR3 runs to 15 residues. In DNA form, the CDR3 reads TGTGCCAGCAGTCCCACGGCCGGGGGGGTCGATACGCAGTATTTT. It specifies CASSPTAGGVDTQYF.

The table lists this clonotype with many counts. J is TRBJ2-3 and V is TRBV12-5; D unresolved. V lost 0 bases and J 4 bases, leaving 2 bases between the germline ends. Germline lookup yields CDR1 LGHNT and CDR2 FRNRAP. This CDR3 is built from 12 residues. CDR3 in DNA: TGTGCTAGTGGTTTGGTGCCAGATACGCAGTATTTT. Its protein is CASGLVPDTQYF. Supplemented by reference TRBV12-5 and TRBJ2-3, the full variable domain reads DARVTQTPRHKVTEMGQEVTMRCQPILGHNTVFWYRQTMMQGLELLAYFRNRAPLDDSGMPKDRFSAEMPDATLATLKIQPSEPRDSAVYFCASGLVPDTQYFGPGTRLTVL.

This clonotype was seen many times. The rearrangement links TRBV3-1 to TRBJ2-1, with 7 bases fitting TRBD2. V lost 1 base and J lost 3; bases outside the gene matches: 6. CDR1 is LGHDT, CDR2 YNNKEL, per germline (reference sequence). The CDR3 runs 16 residues. The CDR3 loop reads CASSQVGGRNYNEQFF. DNA of the CDR3: TGTGCCAGCAGCCAAGTGGGCGGGAGAAACTACAATGAGCAGTTCTTC.

This chain's CDR3 is CATSDPIAGSSRETQYF. The CDR3 DNA is TGTGCCACCAGTGATCCTATAGCGGGGTCGAGTCGGGAGACCCAGTACTTC. V usage is TRBV24-1 and J usage is TRBJ2-5; 8 bases align to TRBD2. This CDR3 has 17 amino acids. J was trimmed by 5 bases and V by 3 bases; bases with no gene match: 13. Germline V gives CDR1 KGHDR, CDR2 SFDVKD.

This clonotype was detected ten times or more. The rearrangement uses TRBV12-5 and TRBJ1-2, with D possibly matching TRBD1 (6 bases). The CDR3 is 14 residues long. Germline values: CDR1 LGHNT, CDR2 FRNRAP. The V gene lost 7 bases and the J gene lost 7 bases, with 19 bases spanning the gap. The CDR3 bases are TGTGCTAGTGCCCCAGGGCCGGGGGGCCTTGGCTACACCTTC. Its protein product is CASAPGPGGLGYTF.

V is TRBV2 and J is TRBJ1-5; a possible D gene is TRBD1 (5 bases). This CDR3 is built from 16 residues. The germline V and J ends were trimmed by 1 base and 2 bases, with 12 bases remaining between them. The germline V gene encodes CDR1 SNHLY and CDR2 FYNNEI. The DNA for the CDR3 is TGTGCCAGCAGTGAAGGGGGGTCCGGGGGCAATCAGCCCCAGCATTTT. It translates to CASSEGGSGGNQPQHF.

This clonotype was detected many times. The chain carries TRBV6-1 and TRBJ1-5, with D possibly matching TRBD1 (5 bases). Trimming cost V 4 bases and J 3 bases, with 16 bases left between them. The CDR3 has 16 amino acids. Per germline, CDR1 MNHNS and CDR2 SASEGT. CDR3 nucleotides: TGTGCCAGCAGTGCATCATCAGGGATCCTCAATCAGCCCCAGCATTTT. Its protein product is CASSASSGILNQPQHF.

Many counts were recorded for this clonotype. The junction differs from germline at one of its ends, possibly a read error. The J gene is TRBJ2-3, the V gene TRBV5-1; no clear D. There are 13 residues in the CDR3. Germline values: CDR1 SGHRS, CDR2 YFSETQ. The chain's CDR3 is CASSLGTTDTQYF. CDR3 coding DNA: TGTGCCAGCAGTTTAGGAACGACAGATACGCAGTATTTT.

The V gene is TRBV7-2, the J gene TRBJ1-2; no clear D. Trimming removed 0 bases from V and 8 bases from J, with 13 bases in between. Germline V gene data show CDR1 as SGHTA and CDR2 as FQGNSA. The CDR3 sequence is 14 residues long. CDR3 bases: TGTGCCAGCAGCTTAGCGGCAGGAGGTAGGGGCTACACCTTC. Its translation: CASSLAAGGRGYTF.

This chain uses TRBV10-3 with TRBJ2-1; 7 bases are a match to TRBD2. With V trimmed by 0 bases and J by 2 bases, 1 base remained unmatched. Germline-derived CDR1 and CDR2 are ENHRY and SYGVKD. The CDR3 extends over 15 amino acids. The CDR3 here is CAISESGLTYNEQFF. The CDR3 DNA reads as TGTGCCATCAGTGAGTCGGGACTAACCTACAATGAGCAGTTCTTC.

There are many counts of this clonotype. The V gene is TRBV2, the J gene TRBJ1-5, with D hard to call. The CDR3 sequence is 10 residues long. Per germline, CDR1 SNHLY and CDR2 FYNNEI. Trimming cost V 11 bases and J 7 bases, with 9 bases left between them. The chain's CDR3 is CALSPQPQHF. In nucleotides, the CDR3 is TGTGCCCTCAGCCCCCAGCCCCAGCATTTT.

There are many counts of this clonotype. V gene TRBV28 combines with J gene TRBJ2-1, with 9 bases that match TRBD2. Germline V gene data show CDR1 as MDHEN and CDR2 as SYDVKM. V trimming: 5 bases; J trimming: 7 bases; junction bases outside the gene matches: 0. There are 12 residues in the CDR3. Here the CDR3 DNA reads TGTGCCAGCAGTACTAGCGGGAATGAGCAGTTCTTC. Its translation: CASSTSGNEQFF.

The chain has TRBV14 and TRBJ1-4, with D possibly being TRBD1 (5 bases). The CDR3 is made up of 15 amino acids. In germline, CDR1 is SGHDN, CDR2 FVKESK. Trimming took 4 bases from V and 8 from J, leaving 17 bases between them. CDR3 nucleotide sequence: TGTGCCAGCAGCCCGCACGGGACCCTTGGGGAAAAACTGTTTTTT. Protein: CASSPHGTLGEKLFF.

The chain is built from TRBV6-5 and TRBJ2-1; tentatively, D is TRBD1 or TRBD2 (5 bases each). V was shortened by 2 bases and J by 5 bases, with 16 bases between the two germline ends. Germline loops: CDR1 MNHEY, CDR2 SVGAGI. The CDR3 runs 16 residues. This CDR3 reads CASSYRIWGSDNEQFF. For the CDR3, the DNA is TGTGCCAGCAGTTACCGTATCTGGGGGAGCGACAATGAGCAGTTCTTC.